One sample yielded the 30 T cell receptor beta chains listed below, sequenced in a study of T-cell memory formation after mild COVID-19. TCRdb reprocessed the 5' RACE reads with MiXCR, giving one entry per CDR3 protein. The top ten clones hold about an eighth of a sample with 410,000 or so distinct CDR3 sequences, less than 25% of them seen once. Sequencing was performed on PBMCs or a T cell subset sorted from them (not recorded which). The receptors derive from an adult woman who had mild COVID-19 (a few samples of this study predate the infection). Cell type and time point are not known.

This clonotype has at least ten counts. The chain couples TRBV7-9 to TRBJ1-1; D unclear. Germline values: CDR1 SEHNR, CDR2 FQNEAQ (reference sequence). The ends were cut back, 5 bases at V and 0 bases at J, with 7 bases in the middle. The CDR3 is 13 amino acids. The chain's CDR3 is CASSPHMNTEAFF. The CDR3 DNA sequence: TGTGCCAGCAGCCCACACATGAACACTGAAGCTTTCTTT.

This clonotype was detected a few times. An end of the junction does not agree with germline; a read error may underlie this. The V and J genes are TRBV7-2 and TRBJ1-2; 11 bases are shared with TRBD1. There are 13 residues in the CDR3. The germline CDR1 and CDR2 sequences are SGHTA and FQGNSA. This CDR3 is CASSQEGTGGPHF. CDR3 bases: TGTGCCAGCAGCCAGGAAGGGACAGGGGGTCCCCACTTC.

The V call is TRBV29-1, the J call TRBJ1-4; perhaps TRBD1 as D (5 bases). Trimming shortened V by 6 bases and J by 5 bases, and 10 bases separated the two germline ends. The germline gives CDR1 SQVTM, CDR2 ANQGSEA. The CDR3 has 12 residues. In DNA, the CDR3 is TGCAGCGTCAGGGATTGGAATGAAAAACTGTTTTTT. As protein: CSVRDWNEKLFF.

This clonotype occurred many times. CDR3 loop: CASSFGTSSYEQYF. The CDR3 DNA sequence: TGTGCCAGCAGTTTCGGGACTAGCTCTTACGAGCAGTACTTC. The chain combines TRBV12-3 or TRBV12-4 with TRBJ2-7; 9 bases fit TRBD2. Germline trimming cut 3 bases from V and 4 bases from J; bases unmatched to any gene: 4. The CDR3 contains 14 residues.

The V call is TRBV12-3 or TRBV12-4, the J call TRBJ1-2; TRBD1 might be the D (6 bases). V was trimmed by 8 bases and J by 4 bases, leaving 17 bases between them. CDR3 length: 14 amino acids. CDR3 sequence: CASSRGQGFYGYTF. The CDR3 coding sequence is TGTGCCAGCTCAAGGGGCCAGGGGTTCTATGGCTACACCTTC.

The chain employs TRBV3-1 and TRBJ1-4, with TRBD1 as a possible D gene (5 bases). The CDR3 runs to 13 residues. Germline CDR1 and CDR2: LGHDT and YNNKEL (reference sequence). Trimming removed 4 bases at V and 11 bases at J, with 14 bases between. In DNA form, the CDR3 reads TGTGCCAGCAGCCCATTATTGGAGGGGAAACTGTTTTTT. Translation gives CASSPLLEGKLFF.

This clonotype appeared a few times. CDR3 loop: CASSYRDRAVAEAFF. Written as DNA, the CDR3 is TGTGCCAGCAGTTACCGGGACAGGGCGGTCGCTGAAGCTTTCTTT. The rearrangement links TRBV6-2 or TRBV6-3 to TRBJ1-1; 9 nucleotides align to TRBD1. The CDR3 is 15 amino acids. Losses at the gene ends were 2 bases for V and 6 bases for J; bases not matched to a gene: 7. CDR1 MNHEY and CDR2 SVGEGT come from the germline V gene.

The V and J genes are TRBV5-4 and TRBJ2-3; 7 bases agree with TRBD2. CDR1 and CDR2 from the germline V gene are SGHNT and YYREEE (reference sequence). J gave up 4 bases and V 4 bases, and 3 bases lay outside the gene matches. There are 13 residues in the CDR3. The CDR3 bases are TGTGCCAGCAGCCCCACTAGCGCAGATACGCAGTATTTT. Translated, it gives CASSPTSADTQYF.

V gene TRBV19 combines with J gene TRBJ2-5, with D unresolved. Trimming left V 4 bases short and J 2 bases short, with 17 bases between. Germline CDR1 and CDR2: LNHDA and SQIVND (reference sequence). This CDR3 is built from 16 residues. The CDR3 loop is CASSTRHPPTQETQYF. CDR3 DNA: TGTGCCAGTAGTACTCGACATCCCCCTACACAAGAGACCCAGTACTTC. The entire variable domain, with the rest obtained from reference TRBV19 and TRBJ2-5, is as follows: DGGITQSPKYLFRKEGQNVTLSCEQNLNHDAMYWYRQDPGQGLRLIYYSQIVNDFQKGDIAEGYSVSREKKESFPLTVTSAQKNPTAFYLCASSTRHPPTQETQYFGPGTRLLVL.

The chain recombines TRBV10-3 with TRBJ2-3, with D possibly TRBD1 on 6 matching bases. Trimming took off 3 bases at V and 8 bases at J, with 15 bases between the two ends. The CDR3 is 14 amino acids. Germline-derived CDR1 and CDR2 are ENHRY and SYGVKD. This CDR3 reads CAISDRQVGPTQYF. CDR3 in DNA: TGTGCCATCAGTGATCGACAGGTAGGGCCTACGCAGTATTTT.

V gene TRBV9 combines with J gene TRBJ2-3; 7 bases match TRBD2. From germline, CDR1 is SGDLS and CDR2 YYNGEE. V lost 3 bases, J lost 5 bases, and 9 bases stayed unmatched. The CDR3 consists of 15 residues. The CDR3 region has the DNA TGTGCCAGCAGCGCCGGGACTTTAGCGGGAGATACGCAGTATTTT. Translated: CASSAGTLAGDTQYF.

This clonotype was observed a few times. This chain connects TRBV6-5 to TRBJ2-3; 9 bases fit TRBD1. Germline trimming cut 6 bases from V and 3 bases from J; bases unmatched to any gene: 19. Looked up from germline, CDR1 is MNHEY and CDR2 is SVGAGI. The CDR3 is made up of 19 amino acids. The CDR3 coding sequence is TGTGCCAGCAGGAAAATCCGCCCCCGGGGACAGGGTGAGACAGATACGCAGTATTTT. It translates to CASRKIRPRGQGETDTQYF.

This sequence joins TRBV9 and TRBJ2-6; D is unclear. CDR1 SGDLS and CDR2 YYNGEE come from the germline V gene. This CDR3 is built from 15 residues. Trimming shortened V by 0 bases and J by 0 bases, and 4 bases separated the two germline ends. CDR3 nucleotides: TGTGCCAGCAGCGTAGGGTACTCTGGGGCCAACGTCCTGACTTTC. Translating gives CASSVGYSGANVLTF. The whole variable domain, filled in from reference TRBV9 and TRBJ2-6, reads DSGVTQTPKHLITATGQRVTLRCSPRSGDLSVYWYQQSLDQGLQFLIQYYNGEERAKGNILERFSAQQFPDLHSELNLSSLELGDSALYFCASSVGYSGANVLTFGAGSRLTVL.

V and J are TRBV9 and TRBJ2-1; D is uncertain. This CDR3 has 16 amino acids. Trimming cost V 0 bases and J 0 bases, with 10 bases left between them. Germline V CDR1 and CDR2: SGDLS, YYNGEE. Here the CDR3 DNA reads TGTGCCAGCAGCGTAGCTTTACTTAGCTCCTACAATGAGCAGTTCTTC. Its protein is CASSVALLSSYNEQFF.

This clonotype was seen a handful of times. The chain uses TRBV12-3 or TRBV12-4 and TRBJ2-3; 12 positions agree with TRBD2. The CDR3 is 18 amino acids. V was pared by 3 bases and J by 4 bases, with 11 bases of the junction left unmatched. The CDR3 DNA reads as TGTGCCAGCAGTTTCCAACCTCTAGCGGGAGGGATTTCAGATACGCAGTATTTT. It yields the protein CASSFQPLAGGISDTQYF.

A few counts support this clonotype. The CDR3 DNA is TGTGCCACCAGCCGGGCACAGGGACCGGGCGGGGAGCTGTTTTTT. Encoded protein: CATSRAQGPGGELFF. The gene calls are TRBV15 and TRBJ2-2; the D gene is possibly TRBD1 (6 bases). Trimming left V 5 bases short and J 7 bases short, with 17 bases between. The CDR3 is made up of 15 amino acids. Germline V gives CDR1 LNHNV, CDR2 YYDKDF (reference sequence).

This clonotype was counted a few times. The chain uses TRBV6-2 or TRBV6-3 and TRBJ2-7; D is unclear. CDR1 is MNHEY, CDR2 SVGEGT, per germline. V lost 5 bases and J lost 0, with 11 bases in between. The CDR3 loop spans 14 amino acids. In DNA form, the CDR3 reads TGTGCCAGCAGTACCAGGCTGAGCTCCTACGAGCAGTACTTC. It is translated as CASSTRLSSYEQYF.

This chain links TRBV20-1 with TRBJ2-3; TRBD2 matches at 8 bases. J was trimmed by 2 bases and V by 1 base; bases with no gene match: 8. Germline V gene lookup returns CDR1 DFQATT and CDR2 SNEGSKA (reference sequence). This CDR3 contains 16 residues. The CDR3, as DNA: TGCAGTGCTAGAGTTAGTACTAGCGGAATCACAGATACGCAGTATTTT. This translates into CSARVSTSGITDTQYF.

The chain combines TRBV4-2 with TRBJ2-3; 7 bases are shared with TRBD2. After removal of 4 bases from V and 4 bases from J, the junction contained 17 bases not matched to a gene. Germline V gene sequence: CDR1 LGHNA, CDR2 YNFKEQ. The CDR3 has 18 residues. The CDR3 reads CASSLQSRGGPDADTQYF. CDR3 nucleotides: TGTGCCAGCAGCCTCCAGTCGAGGGGAGGGCCGGATGCAGATACGCAGTATTTT.

This clonotype was counted only a few times. CDR3 sequence (DNA): TGTGCCATCAGTGAGCTCCCGACAGGGCTGGGGGTTCAGCCCCAGCATTTT. Amino acids: CAISELPTGLGVQPQHF. The gene calls are TRBV10-3 and TRBJ1-5; 7 bases agree with TRBD1. V gave up 2 bases and J gave up 6 bases; unmatched junction bases: 13. Germline-derived CDR1 and CDR2 are ENHRY and SYGVKD. CDR3 length: 17 amino acids.

This clonotype was detected only a few times. The V gene is TRBV12-3 or TRBV12-4, the J gene TRBJ2-7; TRBD2 matches at 7 bases. The CDR3 sequence is 15 residues long. Losses at the gene ends were 6 bases for V and 2 bases for J; bases not matched to a gene: 10. CDR3 sequence reads: CASSPLRGDPYEQYF. The CDR3 DNA follows: TGTGCCAGCAGCCCCTTACGGGGGGACCCCTACGAGCAGTACTTC.

The V and J genes are TRBV4-3 and TRBJ2-3; D uncertain. The germline V gene has CDR1 LGHNA and CDR2 YSLEER. The CDR3 is made up of 15 amino acids. Trimming stripped 1 base from V and 2 bases from J, with 10 bases between. CDR3 sequence: CASSQGSSPTDTQYF. CDR3 coding DNA: TGCGCCAGCAGCCAAGGGTCTAGTCCCACAGATACGCAGTATTTT.

This rearrangement joins TRBV12-3 or TRBV12-4 to TRBJ2-7, with TRBD1 identical over 7 bases. V gave up 2 bases and J gave up 1 base; unmatched junction bases: 11. The CDR3 spans 17 residues. The CDR3 is CASSLSSWVGQSYEQYF. The DNA for the CDR3 is TGTGCCAGCAGTTTAAGTTCTTGGGTGGGACAGTCCTACGAGCAGTACTTC.

The rearrangement uses TRBV20-1 and TRBJ2-3; possibly TRBD2 for D (6 bases). This CDR3 has 11 residues. V lost 3 bases and J lost 5, with 6 bases in between. Germline assignment: CDR1 DFQATT and CDR2 SNEGSKA (reference sequence). The CDR3 protein is CSASGGDTQYF. The CDR3 DNA follows: TGCAGTGCTAGCGGGGGAGATACGCAGTATTTT.

This clonotype has just a few counts. The genes are TRBV6-6 and TRBJ1-5; D call uncertain. CDR3 length: 15 residues. CDR1 and CDR2 (germline): MNHNY, SVGAGI (reference sequence). V dropped 7 bases and J dropped 4 bases, with 17 bases sitting between them. CDR3 residues: CASTVTPGGNQPQHF. In nucleotides, the CDR3 is TGTGCCAGCACCGTGACCCCAGGTGGTAATCAGCCCCAGCATTTT.

The V gene is TRBV27, the J gene TRBJ2-5; D might be TRBD1 (5 bases). The germline gives CDR1 MNHEY, CDR2 SMNVEV (reference sequence). The CDR3 extends over 14 amino acids. V was pared by 8 bases and J by 1 base, with 14 bases between. This chain's CDR3 is CASGSWGLQETQYF. In DNA, the CDR3 is TGTGCCAGCGGCTCGTGGGGCCTCCAAGAGACCCAGTACTTC.

This clonotype was seen at least ten times. The V call is TRBV7-9, the J call TRBJ2-1; D remains unclear. The CDR3 spans 11 residues. V lost 2 bases, J lost 7 bases, and 3 bases lay in between. The germline gives CDR1 SEHNR, CDR2 FQNEAQ (reference sequence). CDR3 sequence (DNA): TGTGCCAGCAGCTTACTGAATGAGCAGTTCTTC. Protein sequence: CASSLLNEQFF.

The V and J genes are TRBV15 and TRBJ2-7; D unresolved. The CDR3 is 13 amino acids. Germline V lookup: CDR1 LNHNV, CDR2 YYDKDF (reference sequence). V lost 5 bases, J lost 4 bases, and 12 bases lay in between. The CDR3 spells CATSSVGWYEQYF. The CDR3 DNA is TGTGCCACCAGCTCGGTGGGGTGGTACGAGCAGTACTTC.

The chain joins TRBV29-1 to TRBJ2-1, with D perhaps TRBD2 (5 bases). V shed 4 bases and J shed 4 bases, with 11 bases lying between them. The CDR3 runs to 13 residues. Germline assignment: CDR1 SQVTM and CDR2 ANQGSEA. Here the CDR3 reads CSVGGLDYNEQFF. In DNA, the CDR3 is TGCAGCGTTGGCGGACTCGATTACAATGAGCAGTTCTTC.

In this sample, this clonotype turned up a few times. The chain is built from TRBV12-3 or TRBV12-4 and TRBJ1-1; 8 bases are shared with TRBD1. The V segment lost 5 bases and the J segment 4 bases; nucleotides outside the gene matches: 6. The CDR3 is 14 amino acids. The CDR3 here is CASSRQGFSTEAFF. CDR3 sequence (DNA): TGTGCCAGCAGTCGACAGGGGTTTAGCACTGAAGCTTTCTTT.